This T cell receptor beta chain was observed in a study of cytomegalovirus exposure and HLA in healthy donors. Study conclusions and caveats: Later on, a genetic analysis was performed. It linked a missense variant in DCLRE1C with V- and J-gene trimming of TCR beta. In all likelihood, a cluster of highly shared sequence variants was a sequencing artifact.

Notes on this clone: The target antigen is unknown.

The CDR3 has 18 residues. The J segment lost 4 bases and the V segment lost 6 bases, leaving 18 bases of the junction unmatched. CDR1 and CDR2 (germline): SNHLY, FYNNEI. 60 Vbeta and 13 Jbeta primers were used in PCR. TCRdb's table, derived via immunoSEQ multiplex PCR, lists solely in-frame clones and lacks some. Of 110,000 or so clones in the sample, roughly 71% were seen once. This sequence was found in a man between 18 and 35 years old in good health and CMV-seropositive. The chain combines TRBV2 with TRBJ1-2; TRBD1 matches at 9 bases. The sequenced sample was PBMCs. Here the CDR3 DNA reads TGTGCCAGCAGGGTTACCCCCGGGACAGGGAGGGGGCTCTATGGCTACACCTTC. Encoded protein: CASRVTPGTGRGLYGYTF.